Each of the 9 T cell receptor beta chains below was sequenced from the same sample in a study of T cells in Graves' hyperthyroidism and ophthalmopathy. Amplification of TCR beta CDR3 regions was performed using RNA transcripts as template. HTBI primers were employed in a first-round RT-PCR of the TCR CDR3. MiXCR, applied by TCRdb to the multiplex PCR reads, yields one record per CDR3 protein. The sample carries about 570,000 distinct CDR3 sequences, under 60% recorded once. Source material: peripheral blood or thyroid tissue (not recorded which). These TCRs come from an adult woman with Graves' disease, either hyperthyroidism or ophthalmopathy (not recorded which).

This chain links TRBV20-1 with TRBJ1-1, with D possibly TRBD1 on 5 matching bases. The germline gives CDR1 DFQATT, CDR2 SNEGSKA (reference sequence). With 3 bases removed from V and 3 bases from J, the gap between germline ends came to 14 bases. The CDR3 spans 14 residues. In DNA form, the CDR3 reads TGCAGTGCTAGGGAAGGGGTGGGGGACACTGAAGCTTTCTTT. It is translated as CSAREGVGDTEAFF.

With regard to this clonotype: A junction boundary mismatches the germline segment, possibly from a read error. The rearrangement links TRBV2 to TRBJ1-5; D is possibly TRBD1 (6 bases). CDR1 and CDR2 (germline): SNHLY, FYNNEI. This CDR3 is built from 15 residues. The CDR3 here is CTSSEQGWFHQPQHF. DNA for the CDR3: TGTACCAGCAGTGAACAGGGATGGTTTCATCAGCCCCAGCATTTT. The complete variable domain, with remaining parts taken from reference TRBV2 and TRBJ1-5, reads EPEVTQTPSHQVTQMGQEVILRCVPISNHLYFYWYRQILGQKVEFLVSFYNNEISEKSEIFDDQFSVERPDGSNFTLKIRSTKLEDSAMYFCTSSEQGWFHQPQHFGDGTRLSIL.

The chain joins TRBV12-3 or TRBV12-4 to TRBJ1-1; D may be TRBD1 (5 bases). The CDR3 length is 14 residues. Trimming removed 11 bases at V and 0 bases at J, with 16 bases between. CDR3 loop: CAATEQELNTEAFF. Written as DNA, the CDR3 is TGTGCCGCAACGGAACAGGAACTGAACACTGAAGCTTTCTTT.

This chain links TRBV20-1 with TRBJ2-5; D gene unclear. CDR1 DFQATT and CDR2 SNEGSKA come from the germline V gene (reference sequence). Trimming removed 5 bases at V and 4 bases at J, with 14 bases between. This CDR3 region has 13 residues. CDR3 region: CSAPPPLAETQYF. The DNA of the CDR3 is TGCAGTGCTCCGCCTCCTCTCGCAGAGACCCAGTACTTC.

This clonotype was seen a few times. The chain is built from TRBV15 and TRBJ1-5, with TRBD1 as a possible D gene (5 bases). The germline CDR1 and CDR2 sequences are LNHNV and YYDKDF (reference sequence). Trimming cost V 3 bases and J 2 bases, with 14 bases left between them. CDR3 size: 16 residues. The CDR3 DNA reads as TGTGCCACCAGCAGGCAGGGTTCTAAGGGCAATCAGCCCCAGCATTTT. It translates to CATSRQGSKGNQPQHF.

This clonotype was counted many times. The chain recombines TRBV12-3 or TRBV12-4 with TRBJ2-5; 8 nucleotides match TRBD2. The CDR3 has 12 residues. Trimming removed 6 bases from V and 4 bases from J; junction bases left unmatched: 1. The CDR3 sequence is CASSAGGETQYF. The CDR3 DNA reads as TGTGCCAGCAGCGCGGGGGGAGAGACCCAGTACTTC.

V gene TRBV7-6 combines with J gene TRBJ1-2; D ambiguous. Germline V CDR1 and CDR2: SGHVS, FNYEAQ. This CDR3 has 11 residues. The V gene lost 2 bases and the J gene lost 8 bases, with 6 bases spanning the gap. The DNA of the CDR3 is TGTGCCAGCAGCTTAAAGCAGGGCTACACCTTC. Amino acids: CASSLKQGYTF.

The chain has TRBV4-1 and TRBJ1-3, with D unresolved. Germline values: CDR1 MGHRA, CDR2 YSYEKL. Trimming removed 0 bases at V and 0 bases at J, with 9 bases between. The CDR3 is 16 residues long. The CDR3 nucleotides are TGCGCCAGCAGCCAAGATTTGAGGGCCTCTGGAAACACCATATATTTT. Its translation: CASSQDLRASGNTIYF.

The chain joins TRBV7-6 to TRBJ2-3; no reliable D call. The CDR3 runs to 12 residues. Between the trimmed V and J ends, which lost 3 bases and 5 bases, there was a span of 6 bases. CDR1 and CDR2 from the germline V gene are SGHVS and FNYEAQ. CDR3 in DNA: TGTGCCAGCAGCTTTTTTGTAGATACGCAGTATTTT. Protein: CASSFFVDTQYF. The variable domain in full, with the rest retrieved from reference TRBV7-6 and TRBJ2-3, is GAGVSQSPRYKVTKRGQDVALRCDPISGHVSLYWYRQALGQGPEFLTYFNYEAQQDKSGLPNDRFSAERPEGSISTLTIQRTEQRDSAMYRCASSFFVDTQYFGPGTRLTVL.